Listed below are T cell receptor beta chains from one sample, sequenced in a study of blood T cells in healthy people across ages. One entry per CDR3 protein, called by TCRdb with MiXCR from the 5' RACE reads. The sample holds about 1.4 million distinct CDR3 sequences, approximately 59% seen once. Sequencing was done on a sample of blood. Receptor source: a man aged 18 to 29 in good health. CDR3s include the opening cysteine and the closing phenylalanine or tryptophan. The D gene is left open where the match is weak. Size is stated for part of the rows, as once, few or many counts, or as a class when the clone is expanded.

d_call,clone_size,j_call,v_call,cdr3_nt,cdr3_aa
TRBD1,-,TRBJ1-6,TRBV20-1,TGCAGTGCTAGAGGGGGGACAGGCGTAACGGCACCCCTCCACTTT,CSARGGTGVTAPLHF
TRBD1,-,TRBJ1-6,TRBV12-3/TRBV12-4,TGTGCCAGCACCAGCCAAGGGACAGCAAATTCACCCCTCCACTTT,CASTSQGTANSPLHF
-,few,TRBJ2-7,TRBV5-8,TGTGCCAGCAGTATCCGGGGTCTGGTCGAGCAGTACTTC,CASSIRGLVEQYF
TRBD1,-,TRBJ2-1,TRBV7-8,TGTGCCAGCACCTTCCGGGACAGGGGCCACAATGAGCAGTTCTTC,CASTFRDRGHNEQFF
-,-,TRBJ2-4,TRBV12-3/TRBV12-4,TGTGCCAGCAGTTCTGGGGCCGCCGACATTCAGTACTTC,CASSSGAADIQYF
-,-,TRBJ2-3,TRBV20-1,TGCAGTGTAGGACGCGGGGGCCCAGATACGCAGTATTTT,CSVGRGGPDTQYF
-,-,TRBJ2-7,TRBV5-1,TGCGCCAGCAGCTCAATTGTAGCAGCCGACGAGCAGTACTTC,CASSSIVAADEQYF
-,few,TRBJ2-3,TRBV5-1,TGCGCCAGCAGCGGGAATATAGAGGTGGATACGCAGTATTTT,CASSGNIEVDTQYF
TRBD1,-,TRBJ1-3,TRBV7-9,TGTGCCAGCAGCTCCTCCATTATACAGGGGGAGCCCTACTCTGGAAACACCATATATTTT,CASSSSIIQGEPYSGNTIYF
TRBD1,few,TRBJ2-7,TRBV28,TGTGCCAGCAGTTTCCCAGAACAGGGGAAGCAGTACTTC,CASSFPEQGKQYF
-,-,TRBJ2-1,TRBV7-2,TGTGCCAGCAGCGTAGAAGAGGGCTATGAGCAGTTCTTC,CASSVEEGYEQFF
-,-,TRBJ2-1,TRBV11-2,TGTGCCAGCAGCTTACCTCTTGGGACACACAGTGAGCAGTTCTTC,CASSLPLGTHSEQFF
-,-,TRBJ2-5,TRBV13,TGTGCCAGCAGCACAGGTGGAGGGCCAGGGCAGTACTTC,CASSTGGGPGQYF
-,-,TRBJ2-1,TRBV20-1,TGCAGTGCTAGAAAGGAGCTAAATGAGCAGTTCTTC,CSARKELNEQFF
-,-,TRBJ1-2,TRBV4-3,TGCGCCAGCAGCCAAGTCGAGAGTACAGCTTCCTATGGCTACACCTTC,CASSQVESTASYGYTF
TRBD1,many,TRBJ1-6,TRBV12-3/TRBV12-4,TGTGCCAGCAGCGGGACAGGGAATTCACCCCTCCACTTT,CASSGTGNSPLHF
-,-,TRBJ2-5,TRBV11-2,TGTGCCAGCAGCTTATTTGAGCGGACCAGAGGGTGGGAGACCCAGTACTTC,CASSLFERTRGWETQYF
-,-,TRBJ2-7,TRBV3-1,TGTGCCAGCAGCCAAGTGGTGGGGACGGGCGAGCAGTACTTC,CASSQVVGTGEQYF
-,few,TRBJ2-1,TRBV7-9,TGTGCCAGCAGCCCTCAAGGGATTAGCTCCTACAATGAGCAGTTCTTC,CASSPQGISSYNEQFF
TRBD2,-,TRBJ2-1,TRBV29-1,TGCAGCGTTGAATATGGGACTAGCGGGAGGGCTTCCTACAATGAGCAGTTCTTC,CSVEYGTSGRASYNEQFF
TRBD1,few,TRBJ2-4,TRBV12-5,TGTGCTAGTGGTTTGGAAATACAGGGGGTTCAGTACTTC,CASGLEIQGVQYF
-,-,TRBJ2-1,TRBV20-1,TGCAGTGCTAGTAGGCCCCGGGGCAATGAGCAGTTCTTC,CSASRPRGNEQFF
-,-,TRBJ2-7,TRBV5-6,TGTGCCAGCAGCTTGGGGATCCGGGGACGCGAGCAGTACTTC,CASSLGIRGREQYF
-,-,TRBJ1-2,TRBV6-6,TGTGCCAGCAGTTACTCCCGCCAGGGGCGCGACTATGGCTACACCTTC,CASSYSRQGRDYGYTF
-,once,TRBJ1-6,TRBV20-1,TGCAGTGCTAGAGGCGGAATGCAGGGGCCACTCCATAATTCACCCCTCCACTTT,CSARGGMQGPLHNSPLHF
-,few,TRBJ2-1,TRBV11-2,TGTGCCAGCAGCTTAGGACAGGCCAACAATGAGCAGTTCTTC,CASSLGQANNEQFF
-,few,TRBJ1-5,TRBV5-5,TGTGCCAGCAGCTTGGAGGGCAGGGTAGGGCAGCCCCAGCATTTT,CASSLEGRVGQPQHF
TRBD1,many,TRBJ2-1,TRBV2,TGTGCCAGCAGTCGGGACAGGTACAATGAGCAGTTCTTC,CASSRDRYNEQFF
-,-,TRBJ2-7,TRBV6-6,TGTGCCAGCAGCAGGGATCGAATGTCCATCGAGCAGTACTTC,CASSRDRMSIEQYF
TRBD2,-,TRBJ2-3,TRBV6-1,TGTGCCAGCAGTAAAGGACTAGCGGGGGGTATAGATACGCAGTATTTT,CASSKGLAGGIDTQYF
-,few,TRBJ1-2,TRBV4-1,TGCGCCAGCTCCTCCCCTCCTGAGGGTAACTATGGCTACACCTTC,CASSSPPEGNYGYTF